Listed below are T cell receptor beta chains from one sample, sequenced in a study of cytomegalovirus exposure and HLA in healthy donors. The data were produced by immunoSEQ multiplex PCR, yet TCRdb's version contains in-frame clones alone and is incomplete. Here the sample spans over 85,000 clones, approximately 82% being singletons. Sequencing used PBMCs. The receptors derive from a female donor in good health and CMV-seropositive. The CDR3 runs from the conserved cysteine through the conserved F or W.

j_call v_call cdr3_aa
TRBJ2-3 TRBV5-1 CASSGAPDSTQYF
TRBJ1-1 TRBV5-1 CASSPGGGYTEAFF
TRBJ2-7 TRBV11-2 CASSLDQLAGGLYEQYF
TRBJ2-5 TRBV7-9 CASSPFVRAGGRETQYF
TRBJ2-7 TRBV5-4 CASSPGQDRYEQYF
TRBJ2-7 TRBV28 CASSLTLAGSYEQYF
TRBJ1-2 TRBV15 CATSRVAAYNRAGEEGYGYTF
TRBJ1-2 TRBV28 CASSLPAGENYGYTF
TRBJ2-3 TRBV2 CASSRTSGLWQYF
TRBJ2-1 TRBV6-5 CASSSGPNNEQFF
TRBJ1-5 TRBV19 CASRRTLSNQPQHF
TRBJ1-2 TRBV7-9 CSSSLGTGSYGYTF
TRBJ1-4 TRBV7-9 CASSLGGLNEKLFF
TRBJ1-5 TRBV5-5 CASSLDGDQPQHF
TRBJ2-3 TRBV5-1 CASRLGGPDTDTQYF
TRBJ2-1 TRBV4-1 CASSQIGGSSYNEQFF
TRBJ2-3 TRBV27 CASSGGSTDTQYF
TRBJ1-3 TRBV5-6 CASSLELSGNTIYF
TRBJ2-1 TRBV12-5 CASGMGDSSNEQFF
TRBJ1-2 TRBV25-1 CASSDGYYGYTF
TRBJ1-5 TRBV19 CASSGGRDFYQPQHF
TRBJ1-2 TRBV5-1 CASSLEGEGYTF
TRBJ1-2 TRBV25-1 CASSDQYGYTF
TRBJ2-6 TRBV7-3 CASSLGSSGANVLTF
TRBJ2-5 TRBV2 CASSVENQETQYF